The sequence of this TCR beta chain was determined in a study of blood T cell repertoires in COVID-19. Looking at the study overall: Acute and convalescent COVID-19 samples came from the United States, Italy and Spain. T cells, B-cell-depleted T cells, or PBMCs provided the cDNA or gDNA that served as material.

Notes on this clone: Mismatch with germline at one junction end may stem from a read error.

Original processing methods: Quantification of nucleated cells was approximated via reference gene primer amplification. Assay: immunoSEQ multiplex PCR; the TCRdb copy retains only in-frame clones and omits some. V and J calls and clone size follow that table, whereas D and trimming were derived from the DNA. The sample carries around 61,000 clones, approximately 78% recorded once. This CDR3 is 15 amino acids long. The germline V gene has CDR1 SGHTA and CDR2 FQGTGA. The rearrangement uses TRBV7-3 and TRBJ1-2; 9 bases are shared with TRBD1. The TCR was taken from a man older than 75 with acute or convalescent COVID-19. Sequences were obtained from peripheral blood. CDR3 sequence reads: CASSITGGAAGGYTF. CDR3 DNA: TGTGCCAGCAGCATAACAGGGGGCGCCGCGGGTGGCTACACCTTC. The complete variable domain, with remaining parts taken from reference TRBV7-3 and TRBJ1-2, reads GAGVSQTPSNKVTEKGKYVELRCDPISGHTALYWYRQSLGQGPEFLIYFQGTGAADDSGLPNDRFFAVRPEGSVSTLKIQRTERGDSAVYLCASSITGGAAGGYTFGSGTRLTVV.